These 10 T cell receptor beta chains share one sample of origin, sequenced in a study of CD8 T cells in Susac syndrome. Random hexamers were used to reverse transcribe the RNA input (roughly 0.5 to 1 ug). In TCRdb, the immunoSEQ multiplex PCR reads were re-called with MiXCR into one record per CDR3 protein. The sample yields 100,000 to 150,000 distinct CDR3 sequences, around 94% seen once. Sequenced: CD8+ T cells from PBMCs. These receptors came from a human donor with Susac syndrome.

The J gene is TRBJ1-1, the V gene TRBV6-5, with D possibly matching TRBD1 (5 bases). The germline gives CDR1 MNHEY, CDR2 SVGAGI. The CDR3 consists of 14 residues. V lost 8 bases to trimming and J lost 4 bases, with 17 bases between them. The CDR3: CASLPGPQGTEAFF. The CDR3 DNA follows: TGTGCCAGCCTTCCGGGACCGCAGGGCACTGAAGCTTTCTTT.

This clonotype was observed once. This chain links TRBV15 with TRBJ2-1; D is possibly TRBD1 (5 bases). Germline CDR1 is LNHNV and CDR2 is YYDKDF (reference sequence). The CDR3 loop spans 15 amino acids. Trimming shortened V by 5 bases and J by 0 bases, and 11 bases separated the two germline ends. The CDR3 loop is CATSPGKSSYNEQFF. CDR3 in DNA: TGTGCCACCAGCCCAGGGAAGAGCTCCTACAATGAGCAGTTCTTC. Combining the CDR3 with reference TRBV15 and TRBJ2-1 gives the whole variable domain DAMVIQNPRYQVTQFGKPVTLSCSQTLNHNVMYWYQQKSSQAPKLLFHYYDKDFNNEADTPDNFQSRRPNTSFCFLDIRSPGLGDTAMYLCATSPGKSSYNEQFFGPGTRLTVL.

This chain links TRBV24-1 with TRBJ2-3, with 11 bases aligning to TRBD1. From germline, CDR1 is KGHDR and CDR2 SFDVKD. The V segment lost 9 bases and the J segment 5 bases; nucleotides outside the gene matches: 9. The CDR3 length is 15 residues. CDR3 DNA sequence: TGTGCCACCGGCCCCCAGGACAGGGGGCAAGATACGCAGTATTTT. Its protein is CATGPQDRGQDTQYF.

The V call is TRBV27, the J call TRBJ2-4; TRBD2 matches 14 bases. V gave up 9 bases and J gave up 0 bases; unmatched junction bases: 10. There are 18 residues in the CDR3. CDR1 MNHEY and CDR2 SMNVEV come from the germline V gene (reference sequence). CDR3 in amino acids: CARPLTSGRALAKNIQYF. The CDR3 bases are TGTGCCAGACCCCTGACTAGCGGGAGGGCTCTAGCCAAAAACATTCAGTACTTC.

This chain links TRBV9 with TRBJ1-2; 7 positions agree with TRBD1. The CDR3 length is 15 residues. The germline gives CDR1 SGDLS, CDR2 YYNGEE. V lost 3 bases to trimming and J lost 0 bases; unmatched junction nucleotides: 5. CDR3 amino acids: CASSESGTANYGYTF. For the CDR3, the DNA is TGTGCCAGCAGCGAATCCGGGACAGCTAACTATGGCTACACCTTC.

The chain is built from TRBV6-5 and TRBJ2-6; no clear D. The CDR3 is 14 amino acids. With 6 bases removed from V and 2 bases from J, the gap between germline ends came to 8 bases. The germline gives CDR1 MNHEY, CDR2 SVGAGI. The CDR3 loop is CASSTAPGANVLTF. The CDR3 nucleotides read TGTGCCAGCAGCACAGCCCCTGGGGCCAACGTCCTGACTTTC.

The CDR3, as DNA: TGTGCCACCAGCGCGAGAGTACAGGCCCACTATGGCTACACCTTC. This encodes CATSARVQAHYGYTF. The chain has TRBV15 and TRBJ1-2; maybe TRBD1 (5 bases). Germline CDR1 is LNHNV and CDR2 is YYDKDF (reference sequence). V lost 5 bases and J lost 3, with 16 bases in between. This CDR3 is built from 15 residues.

About this clonotype: One end of the junction does not line up with germline, which may come from a read error. V usage is TRBV6-6 and J usage is TRBJ2-5, with TRBD2 matching 14 bases. CDR3 size: 15 residues. Germline V gene lookup returns CDR1 MNHNY and CDR2 SVGAGI (reference sequence). The CDR3 reads CAGSPTSGGAETQYF. As DNA, the CDR3 is TGTGCCGGCAGTCCGACTAGCGGGGGGGCAGAGACCCAGTACTTC.

The V gene is TRBV6-5, the J gene TRBJ1-2, with 7 positions matching TRBD1. Per germline, CDR1 MNHEY and CDR2 SVGAGI. Losses at the gene ends were 6 bases for V and 7 bases for J; bases not matched to a gene: 8. The CDR3 is 13 amino acids. The CDR3 region has the DNA TGTGCCAGCAGCGAGGACAGGTCAGGTGGCTACACCTTC. It codes for CASSEDRSGGYTF.

J is TRBJ2-3 and V is TRBV11-2; D possibly corresponds to TRBD1 (6 bases). This CDR3 has 15 amino acids. Germline loops: CDR1 SGHAT, CDR2 FQNNGV. The V gene lost 4 bases and the J gene lost 4 bases, with 15 bases spanning the gap. CDR3 sequence: CASSSSGVSADTQYF. The CDR3 DNA sequence: TGTGCCAGCAGCTCCTCAGGGGTATCAGCAGATACGCAGTATTTT.